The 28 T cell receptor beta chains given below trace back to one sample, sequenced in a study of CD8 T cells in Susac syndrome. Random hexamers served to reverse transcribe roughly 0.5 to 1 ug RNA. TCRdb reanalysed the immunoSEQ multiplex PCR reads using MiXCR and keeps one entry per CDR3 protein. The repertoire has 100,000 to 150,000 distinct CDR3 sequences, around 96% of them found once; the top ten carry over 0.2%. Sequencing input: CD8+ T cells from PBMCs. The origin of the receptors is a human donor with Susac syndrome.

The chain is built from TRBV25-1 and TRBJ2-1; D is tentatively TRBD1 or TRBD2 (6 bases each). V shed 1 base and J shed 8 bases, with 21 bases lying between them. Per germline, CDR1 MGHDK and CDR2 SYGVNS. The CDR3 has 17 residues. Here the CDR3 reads CASSELPGGRARDEQFF. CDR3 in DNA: TGTGCCAGCAGTGAATTGCCTGGGGGGCGAGCAAGAGATGAGCAGTTCTTC.

CDR3 in amino acids: CASSDLPTSLDNEQFF. CDR3 in DNA: TGTGCCAGCAGTGACCTACCGACTAGCCTAGACAATGAGCAGTTCTTC. This chain links TRBV12-3 or TRBV12-4 with TRBJ2-1; TRBD2 matches at 7 bases. The CDR3 sequence is 16 residues long. The V segment lost 5 bases and the J segment 5 bases; nucleotides outside the gene matches: 12.

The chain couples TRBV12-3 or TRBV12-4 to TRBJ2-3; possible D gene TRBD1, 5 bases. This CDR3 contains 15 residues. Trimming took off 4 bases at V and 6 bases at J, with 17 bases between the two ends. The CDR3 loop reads CASSSPPGSEDTQYF. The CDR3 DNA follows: TGTGCCAGCAGTTCCCCCCCAGGGTCGGAGGATACGCAGTATTTT.

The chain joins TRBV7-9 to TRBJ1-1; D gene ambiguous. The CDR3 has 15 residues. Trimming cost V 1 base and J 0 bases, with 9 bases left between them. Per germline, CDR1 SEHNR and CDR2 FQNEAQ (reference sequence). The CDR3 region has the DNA TGTGCCAGCAGCTTAGTCAGCGCCATGAACACTGAAGCTTTCTTT. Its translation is CASSLVSAMNTEAFF.

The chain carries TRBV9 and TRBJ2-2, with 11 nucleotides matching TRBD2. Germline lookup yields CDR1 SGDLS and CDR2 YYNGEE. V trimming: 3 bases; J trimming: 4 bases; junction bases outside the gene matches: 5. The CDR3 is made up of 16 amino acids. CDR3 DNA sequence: TGTGCCAGCAGCGATAGCGGGGGGGAAACCACCGGGGAGCTGTTTTTT. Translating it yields CASSDSGGETTGELFF.

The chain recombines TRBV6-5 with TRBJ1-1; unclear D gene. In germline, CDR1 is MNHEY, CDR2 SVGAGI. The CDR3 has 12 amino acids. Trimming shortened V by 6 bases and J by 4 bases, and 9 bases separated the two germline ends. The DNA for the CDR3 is TGTGCCAGCAGCGAACGCGGCACTGAAGCTTTCTTT. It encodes CASSERGTEAFF.

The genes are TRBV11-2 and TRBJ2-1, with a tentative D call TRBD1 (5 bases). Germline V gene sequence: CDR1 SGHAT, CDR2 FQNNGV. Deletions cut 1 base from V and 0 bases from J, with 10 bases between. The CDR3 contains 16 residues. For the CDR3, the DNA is TGTGCCAGCAGCTTAGTGGGGCAGAGCTCCTACAATGAGCAGTTCTTC. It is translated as CASSLVGQSSYNEQFF.

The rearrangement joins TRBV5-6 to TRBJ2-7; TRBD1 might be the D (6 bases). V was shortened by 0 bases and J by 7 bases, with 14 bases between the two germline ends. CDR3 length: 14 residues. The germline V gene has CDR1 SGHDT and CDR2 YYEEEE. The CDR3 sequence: CASSLVTGPREQYF. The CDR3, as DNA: TGTGCCAGCAGCTTGGTGACAGGTCCAAGGGAGCAGTACTTC. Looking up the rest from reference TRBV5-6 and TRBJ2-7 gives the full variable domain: DAGVTQSPTHLIKTRGQQVTLRCSPKSGHDTVSWYQQALGQGPQFIFQYYEEEERQRGNFPDRFSGHQFPNYSSELNVNALLLGDSALYLCASSLVTGPREQYFGPGTRLTVT.

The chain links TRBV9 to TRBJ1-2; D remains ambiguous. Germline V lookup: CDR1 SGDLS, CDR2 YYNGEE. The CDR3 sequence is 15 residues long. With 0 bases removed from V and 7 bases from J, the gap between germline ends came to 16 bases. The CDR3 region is CASSVEDSPRGGYTF. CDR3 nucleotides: TGTGCCAGCAGCGTAGAAGACTCACCCCGGGGTGGCTACACCTTC. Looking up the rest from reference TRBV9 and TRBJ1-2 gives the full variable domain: DSGVTQTPKHLITATGQRVTLRCSPRSGDLSVYWYQQSLDQGLQFLIQYYNGEERAKGNILERFSAQQFPDLHSELNLSSLELGDSALYFCASSVEDSPRGGYTFGSGTRLTVV.

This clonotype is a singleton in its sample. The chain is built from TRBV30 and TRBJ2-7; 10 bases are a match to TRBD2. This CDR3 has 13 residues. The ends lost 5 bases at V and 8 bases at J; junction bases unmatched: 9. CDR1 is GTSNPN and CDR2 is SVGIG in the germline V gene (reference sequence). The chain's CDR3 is CAWGEGLAEKQYF. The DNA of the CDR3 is TGTGCCTGGGGGGAAGGACTAGCGGAGAAGCAGTACTTC.

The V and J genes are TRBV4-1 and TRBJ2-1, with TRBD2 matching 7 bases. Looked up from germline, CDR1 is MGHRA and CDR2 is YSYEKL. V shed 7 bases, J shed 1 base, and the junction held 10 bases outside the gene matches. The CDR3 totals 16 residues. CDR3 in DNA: TGCGCCAGCACCTTCGATCCAGCGGGATCCTACAATGAGCAGTTCTTC. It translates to CASTFDPAGSYNEQFF.

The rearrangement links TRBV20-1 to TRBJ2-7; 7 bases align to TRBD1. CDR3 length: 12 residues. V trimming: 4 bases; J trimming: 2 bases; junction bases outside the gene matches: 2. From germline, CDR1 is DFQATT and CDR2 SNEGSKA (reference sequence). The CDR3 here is CSAKTGTYEQYF. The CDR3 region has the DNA TGCAGTGCTAAGACAGGGACCTACGAGCAGTACTTC.

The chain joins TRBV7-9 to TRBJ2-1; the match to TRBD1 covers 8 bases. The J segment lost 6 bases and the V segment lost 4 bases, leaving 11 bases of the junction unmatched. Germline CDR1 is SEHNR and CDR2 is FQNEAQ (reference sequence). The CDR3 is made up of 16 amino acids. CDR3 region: CASSSPGQGRINEQFF. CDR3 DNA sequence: TGTGCCAGCAGCTCCCCCGGACAGGGAAGGATCAATGAGCAGTTCTTC.

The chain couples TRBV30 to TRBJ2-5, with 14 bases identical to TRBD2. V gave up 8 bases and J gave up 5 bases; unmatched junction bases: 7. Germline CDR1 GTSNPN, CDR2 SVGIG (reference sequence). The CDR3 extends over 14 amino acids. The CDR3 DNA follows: TGTGCCGTCGGACTAGCGGGAGGTGGTGAGACCCAGTACTTC. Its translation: CAVGLAGGGETQYF.

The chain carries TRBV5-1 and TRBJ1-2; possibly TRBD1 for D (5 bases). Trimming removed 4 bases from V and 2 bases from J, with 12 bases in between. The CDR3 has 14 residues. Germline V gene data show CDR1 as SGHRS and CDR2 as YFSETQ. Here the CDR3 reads CASSPTDSNYGYTF. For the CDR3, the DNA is TGCGCCAGCAGCCCAACCGACAGCAACTATGGCTACACCTTC.

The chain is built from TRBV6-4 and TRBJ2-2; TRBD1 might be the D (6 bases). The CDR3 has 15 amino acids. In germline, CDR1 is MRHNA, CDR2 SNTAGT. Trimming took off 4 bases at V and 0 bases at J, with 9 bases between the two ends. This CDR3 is CASSAGVANTGELFF. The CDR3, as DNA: TGTGCCAGCAGTGCAGGGGTTGCGAACACCGGGGAGCTGTTTTTT.

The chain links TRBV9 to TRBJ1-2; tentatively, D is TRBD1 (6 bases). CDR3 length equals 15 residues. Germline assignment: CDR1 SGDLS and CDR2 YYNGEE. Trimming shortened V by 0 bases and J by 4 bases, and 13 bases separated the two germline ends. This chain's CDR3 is CASSVDGGRGYGYTF. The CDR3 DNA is TGTGCCAGCAGCGTAGATGGGGGGCGCGGCTATGGCTACACCTTC.

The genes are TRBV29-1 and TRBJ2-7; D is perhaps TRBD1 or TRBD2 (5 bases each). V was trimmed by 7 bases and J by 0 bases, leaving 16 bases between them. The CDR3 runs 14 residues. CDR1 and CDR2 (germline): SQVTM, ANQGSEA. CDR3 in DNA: TGCAGCGCCGCTGGGACGGGGAGCTCCTACGAGCAGTACTTC. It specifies CSAAGTGSSYEQYF.

The CDR3, as DNA: TGCGCCAGCAGCCTAGGACAGAATTACAATGAGCAGTTCTTC. Its translation: CASSLGQNYNEQFF. V usage is TRBV5-1 and J usage is TRBJ2-1; tentatively, D is TRBD1 (6 bases). This CDR3 spans 14 amino acids. V was shortened by 4 bases and J by 4 bases, with 12 bases between the two germline ends. The germline V gene encodes CDR1 SGHRS and CDR2 YFSETQ. The whole variable domain, filled in from reference TRBV5-1 and TRBJ2-1, reads KAGVTQTPRYLIKTRGQQVTLSCSPISGHRSVSWYQQTPGQGLQFLFEYFSETQRNKGNFPGRFSGRQFSNSRSEMNVSTLELGDSALYLCASSLGQNYNEQFFGPGTRLTVL.

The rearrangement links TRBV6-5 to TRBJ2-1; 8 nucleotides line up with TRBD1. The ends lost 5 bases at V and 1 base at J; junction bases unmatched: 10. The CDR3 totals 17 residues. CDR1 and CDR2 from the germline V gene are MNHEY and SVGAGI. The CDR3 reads CASSTSVDRGSYNEQFF. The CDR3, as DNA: TGTGCCAGCAGTACCTCGGTCGACAGGGGATCCTACAATGAGCAGTTCTTC.

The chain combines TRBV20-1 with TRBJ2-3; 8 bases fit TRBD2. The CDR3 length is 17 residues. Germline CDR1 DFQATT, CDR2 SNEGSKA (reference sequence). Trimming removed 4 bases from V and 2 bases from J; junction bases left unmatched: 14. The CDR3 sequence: CSAKGREASGHTDTQYF. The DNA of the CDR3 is TGCAGTGCTAAGGGAAGGGAGGCTAGCGGGCACACAGATACGCAGTATTTT.

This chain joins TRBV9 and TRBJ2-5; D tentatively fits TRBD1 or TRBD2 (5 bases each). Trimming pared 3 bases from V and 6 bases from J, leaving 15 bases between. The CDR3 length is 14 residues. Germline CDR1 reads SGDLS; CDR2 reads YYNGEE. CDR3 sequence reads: CASSAGTKEQTQYF. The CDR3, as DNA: TGTGCCAGCAGCGCCGGGACCAAAGAACAGACCCAGTACTTC.

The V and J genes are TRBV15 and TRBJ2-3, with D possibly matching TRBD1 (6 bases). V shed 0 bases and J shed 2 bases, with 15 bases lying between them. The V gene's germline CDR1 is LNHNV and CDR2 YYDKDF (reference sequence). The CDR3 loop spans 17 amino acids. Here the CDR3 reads CATSRDGAGADTDTQYF. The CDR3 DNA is TGTGCCACCAGCAGAGATGGCGCAGGGGCGGACACAGATACGCAGTATTTT.

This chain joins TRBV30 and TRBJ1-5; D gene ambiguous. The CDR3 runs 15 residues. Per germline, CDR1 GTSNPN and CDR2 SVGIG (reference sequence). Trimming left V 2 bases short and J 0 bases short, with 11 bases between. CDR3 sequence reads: CAWSFGSHSNQPQHF. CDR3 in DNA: TGTGCCTGGAGTTTCGGATCCCATAGCAATCAGCCCCAGCATTTT.

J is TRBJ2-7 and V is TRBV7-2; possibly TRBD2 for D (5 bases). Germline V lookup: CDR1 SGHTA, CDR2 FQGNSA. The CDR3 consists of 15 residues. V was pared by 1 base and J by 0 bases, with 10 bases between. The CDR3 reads CASSLVEEDSYEQYF. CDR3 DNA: TGTGCCAGCAGCTTAGTCGAGGAGGACTCCTACGAGCAGTACTTC.

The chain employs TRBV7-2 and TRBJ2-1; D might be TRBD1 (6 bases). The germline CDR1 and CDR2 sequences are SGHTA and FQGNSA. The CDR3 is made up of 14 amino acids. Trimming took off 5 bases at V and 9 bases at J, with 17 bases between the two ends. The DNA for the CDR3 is TGTGCCAGCAGCGTGGACAGAGGGCGTAGTGAGCAGTTCTTC. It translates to CASSVDRGRSEQFF.

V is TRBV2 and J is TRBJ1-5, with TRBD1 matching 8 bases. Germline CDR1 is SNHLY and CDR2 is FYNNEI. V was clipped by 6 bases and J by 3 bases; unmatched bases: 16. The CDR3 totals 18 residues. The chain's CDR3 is CASSARTGTGTDNQPQHF. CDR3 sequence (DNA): TGTGCCAGCAGCGCACGGACAGGGACTGGGACAGACAATCAGCCCCAGCATTTT.

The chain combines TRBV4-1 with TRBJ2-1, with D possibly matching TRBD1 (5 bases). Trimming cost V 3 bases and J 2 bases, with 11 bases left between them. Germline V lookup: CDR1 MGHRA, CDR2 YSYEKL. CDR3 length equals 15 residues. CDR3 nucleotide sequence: TGCGCCAGCAGCCACCAGGGCGGCCCCTACAATGAGCAGTTCTTC. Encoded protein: CASSHQGGPYNEQFF.